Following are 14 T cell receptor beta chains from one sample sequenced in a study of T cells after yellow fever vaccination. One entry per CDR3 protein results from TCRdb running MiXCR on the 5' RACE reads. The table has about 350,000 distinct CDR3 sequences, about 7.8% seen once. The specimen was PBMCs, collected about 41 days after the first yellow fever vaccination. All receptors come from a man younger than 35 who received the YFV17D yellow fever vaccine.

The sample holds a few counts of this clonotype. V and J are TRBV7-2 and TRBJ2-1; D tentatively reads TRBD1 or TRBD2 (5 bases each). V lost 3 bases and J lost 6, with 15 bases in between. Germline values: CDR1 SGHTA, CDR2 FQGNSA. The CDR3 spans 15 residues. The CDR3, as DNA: TGTGCCAGCAGCTTTTCGGGACCCTATGTCAATGAGCAGTTCTTC. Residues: CASSFSGPYVNEQFF. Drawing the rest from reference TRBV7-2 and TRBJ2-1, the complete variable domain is GAGVSQSPSNKVTEKGKDVELRCDPISGHTALYWYRQSLGQGLEFLIYFQGNSAPDKSGLPSDRFSAERTGGSVSTLTIQRTQQEDSAVYLCASSFSGPYVNEQFFGPGTRLTVL.

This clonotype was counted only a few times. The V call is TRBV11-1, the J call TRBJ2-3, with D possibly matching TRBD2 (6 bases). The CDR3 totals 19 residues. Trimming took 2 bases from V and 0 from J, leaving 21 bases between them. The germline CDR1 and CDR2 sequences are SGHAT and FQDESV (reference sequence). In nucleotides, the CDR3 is TGTGCCAGCAGCTTACGGAGGGGCAGGGCGACTTTAAGCACAGATACGCAGTATTTT. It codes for CASSLRRGRATLSTDTQYF.

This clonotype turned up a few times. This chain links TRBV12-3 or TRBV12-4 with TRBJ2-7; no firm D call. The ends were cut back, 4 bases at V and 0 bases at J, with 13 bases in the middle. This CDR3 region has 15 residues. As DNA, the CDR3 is TGTGCCAGCAGTTCCTTCGACGGACCCTCCTACGAGCAGTACTTC. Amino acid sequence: CASSSFDGPSYEQYF.

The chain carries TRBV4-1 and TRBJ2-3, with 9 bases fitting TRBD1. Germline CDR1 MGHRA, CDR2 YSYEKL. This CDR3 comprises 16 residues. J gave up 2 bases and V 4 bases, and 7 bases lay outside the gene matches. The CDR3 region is CASSPLGTGTTDTQYF. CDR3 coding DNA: TGCGCCAGCAGCCCCCTCGGGACAGGGACCACAGATACGCAGTATTTT.

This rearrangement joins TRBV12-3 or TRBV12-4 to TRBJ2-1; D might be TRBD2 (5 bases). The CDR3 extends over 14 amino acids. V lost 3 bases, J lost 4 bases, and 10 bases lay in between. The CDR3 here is CASSFGGLYNEQFF. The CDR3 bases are TGTGCCAGCAGTTTCGGAGGTCTTTACAATGAGCAGTTCTTC.

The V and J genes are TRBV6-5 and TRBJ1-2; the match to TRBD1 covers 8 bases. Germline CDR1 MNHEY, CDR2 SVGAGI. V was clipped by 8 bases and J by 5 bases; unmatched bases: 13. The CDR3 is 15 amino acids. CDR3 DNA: TGTGCCAGCGCCCACTCGACAGGGGAGGGGTATGGCTACACCTTC. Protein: CASAHSTGEGYGYTF.

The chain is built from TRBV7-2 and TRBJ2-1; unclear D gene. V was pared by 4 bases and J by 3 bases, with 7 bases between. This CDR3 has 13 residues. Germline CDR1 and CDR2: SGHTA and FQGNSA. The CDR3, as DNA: TGTGCCAGCAGCTCAACACTCTACAATGAGCAGTTCTTC. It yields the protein CASSSTLYNEQFF.

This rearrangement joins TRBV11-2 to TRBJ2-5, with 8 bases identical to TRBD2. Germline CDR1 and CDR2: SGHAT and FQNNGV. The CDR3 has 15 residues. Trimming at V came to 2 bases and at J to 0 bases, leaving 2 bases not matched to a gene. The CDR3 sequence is CASSLRLANQETQYF. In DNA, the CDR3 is TGTGCCAGCAGCTTAAGACTAGCGAACCAAGAGACCCAGTACTTC.

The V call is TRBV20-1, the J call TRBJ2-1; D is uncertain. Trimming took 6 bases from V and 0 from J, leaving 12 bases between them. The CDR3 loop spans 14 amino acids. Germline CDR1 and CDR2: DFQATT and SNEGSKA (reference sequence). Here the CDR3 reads CSATTPSSYNEQFF. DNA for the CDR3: TGCAGTGCAACGACTCCGAGCTCCTACAATGAGCAGTTCTTC.

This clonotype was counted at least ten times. The CDR3 DNA reads as TGTGCCAGCAGCATGATCACCAAGGGGGCTAATAATGAGCAGTTCTTC. This codes for CASSMITKGANNEQFF. This chain links TRBV7-3 with TRBJ2-1; 7 bases align to TRBD1. Germline V gene sequence: CDR1 SGHTA, CDR2 FQGTGA. The CDR3 loop spans 16 amino acids. The junction had 14 bases not matched to a gene; V was cut back by 5 bases and J by 7 bases.

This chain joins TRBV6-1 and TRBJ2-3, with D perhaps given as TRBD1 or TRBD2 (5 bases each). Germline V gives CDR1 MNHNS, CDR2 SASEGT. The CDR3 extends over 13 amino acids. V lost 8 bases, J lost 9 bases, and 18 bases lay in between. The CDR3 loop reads CASQPGLGATQYF. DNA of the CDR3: TGTGCCAGCCAACCCGGGCTCGGGGCGACGCAGTATTTT.

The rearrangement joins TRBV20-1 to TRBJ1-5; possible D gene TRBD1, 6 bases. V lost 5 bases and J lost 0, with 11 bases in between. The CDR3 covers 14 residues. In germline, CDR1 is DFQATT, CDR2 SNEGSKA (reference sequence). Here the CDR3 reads CSAGGTYSNQPQHF. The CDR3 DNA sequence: TGCAGTGCTGGGGGGACATATAGCAATCAGCCCCAGCATTTT.

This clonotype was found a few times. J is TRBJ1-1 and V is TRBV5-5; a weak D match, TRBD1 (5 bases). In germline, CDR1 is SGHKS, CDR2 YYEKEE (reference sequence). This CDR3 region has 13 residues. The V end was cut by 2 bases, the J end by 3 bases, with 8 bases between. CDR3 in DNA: TGTGCCAGCAGCTTCATAGGGGACACTGAAGCTTTCTTT. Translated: CASSFIGDTEAFF.

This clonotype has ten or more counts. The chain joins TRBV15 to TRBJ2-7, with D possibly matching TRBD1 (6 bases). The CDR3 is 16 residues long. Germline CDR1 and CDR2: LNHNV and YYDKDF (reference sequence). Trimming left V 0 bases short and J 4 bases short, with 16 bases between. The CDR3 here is CATSRDQGISGYEQYF. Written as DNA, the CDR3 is TGTGCCACCAGCAGAGACCAGGGGATATCGGGTTACGAGCAGTACTTC.